The 26 T cell receptor beta chains in this list originate from one sample, sequenced in a study of cytomegalovirus exposure and HLA in healthy donors. PCR involved 60 Vbeta and 13 Jbeta primers. TCRdb's copy holds only in-frame clones and misses some; the assay was immunoSEQ multiplex PCR. The sample shows some 190,000 clones, about 90% of them seen only once. The sample taken for sequencing was PBMCs. The receptors were gathered from a young man in good health and CMV-seronegative.

The chain combines TRBV16 with TRBJ2-1; possibly TRBD1 for D (6 bases). Germline V CDR1 and CDR2: KGHSY, FQNENV. CDR3 length: 15 residues. Trimming removed 0 bases at V and 8 bases at J, with 14 bases between. The CDR3 DNA is TGTGCCAGCAGCCAATCAAGGGGGAGTATCGATGAGCAGTTCTTC. This gives the protein CASSQSRGSIDEQFF.

This rearrangement joins TRBV12-5 to TRBJ2-1; TRBD1 matches 10 bases. Germline lookup yields CDR1 LGHNT and CDR2 FRNRAP. The CDR3 sequence is 16 residues long. The junction had 12 bases not matched to a gene; V was cut back by 6 bases and J by 7 bases. The CDR3 spells CASGKADRGRRNEQFF. In DNA form, the CDR3 reads TGTGCTAGTGGCAAAGCCGACAGGGGGCGCAGGAATGAGCAGTTCTTC.

The V gene is TRBV29-1, the J gene TRBJ1-3; D might be TRBD1 (5 bases). CDR1 is SQVTM, CDR2 ANQGSEA, per germline. The length of the CDR3 is 13 residues. CDR3 sequence reads: CGGGSEPGNTIYF. The CDR3 nucleotides read TGCGGGGGGGGAAGTGAGCCTGGAAACACCATATATTTT.

This chain joins TRBV11-2 and TRBJ1-5; 9 bases match TRBD1. The CDR3 extends over 14 amino acids. V lost 6 bases and J lost 3; bases outside the gene matches: 3. Germline CDR1 SGHAT, CDR2 FQNNGV. CDR3: CASRRDRANQPQHF. The CDR3 coding sequence is TGTGCCAGCAGACGGGACAGGGCCAATCAGCCCCAGCATTTT.

This chain uses TRBV5-1 with TRBJ2-3, with 13 nucleotides matching TRBD2. V lost 4 bases, J lost 7 bases, and 15 bases stayed unmatched. CDR1 is SGHRS and CDR2 is YFSETQ in the germline V gene. The CDR3 has 18 amino acids. CDR3 in amino acids: CASSARLAGGGYINTQYF. The CDR3 DNA follows: TGCGCCAGCAGCGCCCGACTAGCGGGGGGCGGGTATATTAATACGCAGTATTTT. The full variable domain, its missing parts supplied by reference TRBV5-1 and TRBJ2-3, is KAGVTQTPRYLIKTRGQQVTLSCSPISGHRSVSWYQQTPGQGLQFLFEYFSETQRNKGNFPGRFSGRQFSNSRSEMNVSTLELGDSALYLCASSARLAGGGYINTQYFGPGTRLTVL.

CDR3 sequence (DNA): TGCGCCAGCAGCCAAGAGAGTGGCGGGGGTCGGGAAAAACTGTTTTTT. Protein sequence: CASSQESGGGREKLFF. The V and J genes are TRBV4-1 and TRBJ1-4; a weak D match, TRBD1 (5 bases). With 0 bases removed from V and 8 bases from J, the gap between germline ends came to 16 bases. In germline, CDR1 is MGHRA, CDR2 YSYEKL. This CDR3 region has 16 residues.

This clone occurred once. The chain links TRBV5-8 to TRBJ1-5; 7 bases match TRBD1. Per the germline V gene, CDR1 is SGHTS and CDR2 is YDEGEE. After removal of 6 bases from V and 1 base from J, the junction contained 10 bases not matched to a gene. The CDR3 covers 16 residues. The CDR3 DNA reads TGTGCCAGCAAGACGACAGGGAGAGGGAGCAATCAGCCCCAGCATTTT. Its protein is CASKTTGRGSNQPQHF.

This clone appeared a few times. The rearrangement links TRBV28 to TRBJ2-7; 9 bases map to TRBD1. Trimming removed 10 bases from V and 5 bases from J; junction bases left unmatched: 9. CDR3 length: 13 amino acids. Germline V gene data show CDR1 as MDHEN and CDR2 as SYDVKM. CDR3 nucleotide sequence: TGTGCCACTTCGAGGGACAGGGTGAACGAGCAGTACTTC. The encoded protein is CATSRDRVNEQYF.

This chain joins TRBV6-6 and TRBJ1-2; perhaps TRBD1 as D (5 bases). The CDR3 runs to 14 residues. Germline assignment: CDR1 MNHNY and CDR2 SVGAGI (reference sequence). Trimming took off 0 bases at V and 8 bases at J, with 13 bases between the two ends. The DNA for the CDR3 is TGTGCCAGCAGTTACTCATTGGGGGACTGGGGCTACACCTTC. This codes for CASSYSLGDWGYTF.

The rearrangement links TRBV7-2 to TRBJ1-3; tentatively, D is TRBD1 (6 bases). The V and J ends lost 5 bases and 0 bases respectively, with 11 bases between them. Per germline, CDR1 SGHTA and CDR2 FQGNSA. This CDR3 contains 15 residues. The CDR3 region is CASSPQGTSGNTIYF. In DNA, the CDR3 is TGTGCCAGCAGCCCACAGGGCACCTCTGGAAACACCATATATTTT.

This chain connects TRBV2 to TRBJ2-7; tentative D call: TRBD1 (5 bases). This CDR3 spans 11 amino acids. Germline loops: CDR1 SNHLY, CDR2 FYNNEI. V lost 8 bases and J 0 bases, leaving 5 bases between the germline ends. CDR3 in DNA: TGTGCCAGCGGGGCCTCCTACGAGCAGTACTTC. Amino acids: CASGASYEQYF.

The chain combines TRBV19 with TRBJ1-2; D gene ambiguous. The CDR3 totals 13 residues. The germline V and J ends were trimmed by 6 bases and 4 bases, with 12 bases remaining between them. Germline V lookup: CDR1 LNHDA, CDR2 SQIVND (reference sequence). This chain's CDR3 is CASRTEPGYGYTF. DNA for the CDR3: TGTGCCAGTAGGACCGAACCAGGCTATGGCTACACCTTC.

The chain employs TRBV18 and TRBJ2-1; 9 bases are a match to TRBD1. This CDR3 comprises 14 residues. Germline V gene sequence: CDR1 KGHSH, CDR2 LQKENI. The V segment lost 3 bases and the J segment 8 bases; nucleotides outside the gene matches: 5. The CDR3 DNA reads TGTGCCAGCTCACCCGGGACAGGGCTCGATGAGCAGTTCTTC. This gives the protein CASSPGTGLDEQFF. Complete variable domain (other parts from reference TRBV18 and TRBJ2-1): NAGVMQNPRHLVRRRGQEARLRCSPMKGHSHVYWYRQLPEEGLKFMVYLQKENIIDESGMPKERFSAEFPKEGPSILRIQQVVRGDSAAYFCASSPGTGLDEQFFGPGTRLTVL.

Concerning this clone itself: One end of the junction fails to match germline, which may point to a read error. V and J are TRBV7-9 and TRBJ2-5, with D tentatively TRBD1 (7 bases). The CDR3 runs 15 residues. Germline V gives CDR1 SEHNR, CDR2 FQNEAQ (reference sequence). This chain's CDR3 is CSSSLVQGGQETQYF. The CDR3 DNA follows: TGTTCCAGCAGCTTAGTCCAGGGGGGACAAGAGACCCAGTACTTC.

The J gene is TRBJ1-5, the V gene TRBV6-5, with a possible D match to TRBD1 (5 bases). V was pared by 6 bases and J by 6 bases, with 18 bases between. CDR3 length: 15 residues. The germline gives CDR1 MNHEY, CDR2 SVGAGI. The CDR3 coding sequence is TGTGCCAGCAGCCTACTTAGCCGAAGGGGTCAGCCCCAGCATTTT. This translates into CASSLLSRRGQPQHF.

This chain joins TRBV4-1 and TRBJ2-1; 7 nucleotides match TRBD2. CDR3 size: 15 residues. CDR1 is MGHRA, CDR2 YSYEKL, per germline. V gave up 3 bases and J gave up 6 bases; unmatched junction bases: 8. This CDR3 is CASSHPAGVINEQFF. Written as DNA, the CDR3 is TGCGCCAGCAGCCATCCGGCGGGAGTAATCAATGAGCAGTTCTTC.

The chain combines TRBV7-2 with TRBJ1-1; no reliable D call. Germline V gene sequence: CDR1 SGHTA, CDR2 FQGNSA. CDR3 length equals 14 residues. V was pared by 1 base and J by 5 bases, with 11 bases between. CDR3 amino acids: CASSLGVAGTEAFF. The CDR3 nucleotides read TGTGCCAGCAGCTTAGGGGTTGCGGGTACTGAAGCTTTCTTT.

This chain joins TRBV29-1 and TRBJ2-2; 9 bases agree with TRBD2. V lost 2 bases, J lost 4 bases, and 5 bases stayed unmatched. The CDR3 totals 15 residues. Germline lookup yields CDR1 SQVTM and CDR2 ANQGSEA. CDR3 nucleotide sequence: TGCAGCGTTGAACGAGCGGGGGGCCGCACCGGGGAGCTGTTTTTT. Protein sequence: CSVERAGGRTGELFF.

The chain carries TRBV18 and TRBJ1-1; D unresolved. This CDR3 has 15 amino acids. Deletions cut 0 bases from V and 7 bases from J, with 15 bases between. The germline V gene has CDR1 KGHSH and CDR2 LQKENI. The CDR3 bases are TGTGCCAGCTCACCACCGGCATCGGAGGTCCTTGAAGCTTTCTTT. As protein: CASSPPASEVLEAFF.

The V call is TRBV2, the J call TRBJ2-3, with TRBD2 matching over 9 bases. CDR3 size: 13 residues. Germline V gene data show CDR1 as SNHLY and CDR2 as FYNNEI. Trimming removed 6 bases from V and 4 bases from J; junction bases left unmatched: 2. CDR3 bases: TGTGCCAGCAGGCGGGAGGGCGCAGATACGCAGTATTTT. This encodes CASRREGADTQYF.

The V call is TRBV28, the J call TRBJ2-3; 9 nucleotides line up with TRBD2. Trimming removed 5 bases from V and 2 bases from J; junction bases left unmatched: 8. This CDR3 region has 16 residues. CDR1 and CDR2 (germline): MDHEN, SYDVKM. The CDR3 region has the DNA TGTGCCAGCAGTCCCAGGGGCGGGAGGGCCACAGATACGCAGTATTTT. Its translation: CASSPRGGRATDTQYF.

The rearrangement uses TRBV7-8 and TRBJ1-5; maybe TRBD1 (5 bases). CDR3 length: 15 amino acids. Trimming took 3 bases from V and 0 from J, leaving 9 bases between them. Germline CDR1 reads SGHVS; CDR2 reads FQNEAQ. In DNA form, the CDR3 reads TGTGCCAGCAGCTTGGGGCGGATTAGCAATCAGCCCCAGCATTTT. Translation gives CASSLGRISNQPQHF.

This CDR3 is CASSLSVASGNQETQYF. DNA of the CDR3: TGTGCCAGCAGTTTATCGGTGGCTAGCGGAAACCAAGAGACCCAGTACTTC. This chain connects TRBV27 to TRBJ2-5; 7 positions agree with TRBD2. CDR1 is MNHEY and CDR2 is SMNVEV in the germline V gene (reference sequence). The CDR3 sequence is 17 residues long. The junction had 7 bases not matched to a gene; V was cut back by 0 bases and J by 0 bases.

The chain combines TRBV15 with TRBJ2-1; TRBD2 matches 7 bases. The germline CDR1 and CDR2 sequences are LNHNV and YYDKDF (reference sequence). The junction had 17 bases not matched to a gene; V was cut back by 2 bases and J by 10 bases. The length of the CDR3 is 17 residues. In DNA, the CDR3 is TGTGCCACCAGCAGATCCTCGGGGGGAATACTAGATGAGGAGCAGTTCTTC. Its protein is CATSRSSGGILDEEQFF.

This clone came up a few times. The chain is built from TRBV4-1 and TRBJ1-2, with D uncertain. V dropped 5 bases and J dropped 4 bases, with 17 bases sitting between them. Germline V lookup: CDR1 MGHRA, CDR2 YSYEKL. The CDR3 has 15 residues. The CDR3 reads CASSYSDRVLYGYTF. CDR3 nucleotide sequence: TGCGCCAGCAGCTACTCTGACCGGGTCCTCTATGGCTACACCTTC.

This clone appeared once. The gene calls are TRBV4-1 and TRBJ2-3; D is ambiguous. This CDR3 has 16 residues. CDR1 MGHRA and CDR2 YSYEKL come from the germline V gene. V was trimmed by 7 bases and J by 0 bases, leaving 17 bases between them. CDR3: CASNFADISSTDTQYF. The CDR3 nucleotides are TGCGCCAGCAACTTCGCGGATATTTCTAGCACAGATACGCAGTATTTT.